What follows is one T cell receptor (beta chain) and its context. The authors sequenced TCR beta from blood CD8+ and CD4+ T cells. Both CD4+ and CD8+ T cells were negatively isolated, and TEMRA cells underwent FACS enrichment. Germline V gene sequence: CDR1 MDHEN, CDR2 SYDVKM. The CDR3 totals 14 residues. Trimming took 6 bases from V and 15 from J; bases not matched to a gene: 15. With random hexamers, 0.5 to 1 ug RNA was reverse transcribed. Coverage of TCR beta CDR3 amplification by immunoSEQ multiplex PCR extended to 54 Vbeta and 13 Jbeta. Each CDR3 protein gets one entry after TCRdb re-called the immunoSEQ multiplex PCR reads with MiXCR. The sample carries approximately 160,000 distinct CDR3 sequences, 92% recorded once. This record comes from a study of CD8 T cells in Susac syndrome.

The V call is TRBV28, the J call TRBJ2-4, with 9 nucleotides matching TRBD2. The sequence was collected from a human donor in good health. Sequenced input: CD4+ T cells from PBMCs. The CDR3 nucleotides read TGTGCCAGCAGCCGGGGTTCGGTGCGGGAGGGCCGGTACTTC. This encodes CASSRGSVREGRYF.